Here is one TCR beta chain with its context. RNA was isolated and reverse transcribed to cDNA, the sequencing template. Libraries were prepared by immunoSEQ multiplex PCR; TCRdb keeps only in-frame clonotypes and omits some of them. The data hold about 220,000 clones, with under 75% observed a single time. The data were obtained in a study of CD8+ T cells in alopecia areata. Treatment reported: oral pan-JAK inhibitor, 5-10 mg twice daily. The V gene's germline CDR1 is SGDLS and CDR2 YYNGEE. Unmatched junction bases numbered 4, after V lost 1 base and J lost 4 bases. This CDR3 contains 15 residues. The V gene is TRBV9, the J gene TRBJ1-4, with TRBD1 matching over 7 bases. The TCR sequence derives from a human donor with alopecia areata. The sequencing used CD4+ T cells sorted from blood, collected at week 4, from a patient treated with tofacitinib. The CDR3 nucleotides are TGTGCCAGCAGCGTACTGACAGGGATTAATGAAAAACTGTTTTTT. As protein: CASSVLTGINEKLFF. Combining the CDR3 with reference TRBV9 and TRBJ1-4 gives the whole variable domain DSGVTQTPKHLITATGQRVTLRCSPRSGDLSVYWYQQSLDQGLQFLIQYYNGEERAKGNILERFSAQQFPDLHSELNLSSLELGDSALYFCASSVLTGINEKLFFGSGTQLSVL.